The present T cell receptor beta chain was sequenced within a study of OX40 agonist ivuxolimab in advanced cancers. As for the study in general: The mean age was roughly 60 years, ranging from about 23 to 85, with approximately 83% of participants male. The study, taken as a whole, reports: Among the nonresponders, some also had low normalized T-cell clonal expansion. At doses 0.1 to 3.0 mg/kg, CD4+ and CD8+ clones expanded.

The germline V gene encodes CDR1 LNHDA and CDR2 SQIVND (reference sequence). The CDR3 sequence is 15 residues long. Trimming removed 5 bases from V and 1 base from J, with 14 bases in between. Clones were read by immunoSEQ multiplex PCR, and TCRdb kept only the in-frame ones, dropping some. The profile shows about 100,000 clones, around 93% of them singletons. To note about this clone: The antigen remains unidentified.

The clonotype comes from an adult with an advanced solid tumor such as melanoma, head and neck, liver or kidney cancer. This sequence joins TRBV19 and TRBJ1-1, with no clear D. The starting material was CD4+ or CD8+ T cells sorted from blood, obtained in a trial of the OX40 agonist ivuxolimab. Here the CDR3 reads CASSPTLLENTEAFF. CDR3 nucleotide sequence: TGTGCCAGTAGTCCAACCCTGCTCGAGAACACTGAAGCTTTCTTT.